This TCR beta chain originates from a study of cytomegalovirus exposure and HLA in healthy donors. Note on this clone: Its antigen remains unknown.

Deletions cut 0 bases from V and 12 bases from J, with 10 bases between. This CDR3 is 12 amino acids long. From germline, CDR1 is SGHNT and CDR2 YYREEE (reference sequence). PCR primers comprised 60 Vbeta and 13 Jbeta primers. Profiled with immunoSEQ multiplex PCR; TCRdb holds only in-frame clones, not every one. The sample has some 180,000 clones, about 77% seen once. Overall study results and limits: Looking again later, the authors saw that most CMV-associated TCR beta chains seemed HLA-restricted. HLA allele associations emerged for fewer than 20,000 TCR beta sequences in a later analysis, at 0.05 false discovery rate. In vitro experiments confirmed that a few CMV-associated chains were specific for CMV antigens.

Though probably carrying unrecorded immune exposures, donors were nominally healthy at sampling. The chain couples TRBV5-4 to TRBJ2-1, with D possibly matching TRBD2 (5 bases). The clonotype comes from a female donor in good health and CMV-seronegative. Sequenced: PBMCs. The CDR3 sequence is CASSLVGDGQFF. In nucleotides, the CDR3 is TGTGCCAGCAGCTTGGTCGGGGATGGGCAGTTCTTC.